This TCR beta chain was captured by sequencing in a study of shared clonotypes between healthy human individuals. The study, taken as a whole, reports: Memory subsets generally showed lower estimated richness than naive subsets.

Naive CD8 cells lacked CD45RO, underwent positive selection for CCR7 and left out terminally differentiated effector memory CD45RA+ cells. A word on this clone: What it binds is not known.

Trimming stripped 0 bases from V and 3 bases from J, with 15 bases between. CDR3 length: 17 amino acids. Per the germline V gene, CDR1 is MNHEY and CDR2 is SMNVEV (reference sequence). Assay execution proceeded at the deep level. Each cell subset's genomic DNA was divided evenly among several immunoSEQ plates. Method: immunoSEQ multiplex PCR; TCRdb's copy keeps in-frame clones and lacks some. Found here are roughly 2 million clones, about 95% of them singletons; the top ten hold 0.9% to 1.3%. The chain joins TRBV27 to TRBJ1-5, with D tentatively TRBD1 (6 bases). This sequence originates from a man aged 18-30 years in good health. Material for sequencing was naive CD8+ T cells sorted from blood. This chain's CDR3 is CASSLSTVRGPNQPQHF. The DNA of the CDR3 is TGTGCCAGCAGTTTATCGACCGTCCGGGGGCCCAATCAGCCCCAGCATTTT.